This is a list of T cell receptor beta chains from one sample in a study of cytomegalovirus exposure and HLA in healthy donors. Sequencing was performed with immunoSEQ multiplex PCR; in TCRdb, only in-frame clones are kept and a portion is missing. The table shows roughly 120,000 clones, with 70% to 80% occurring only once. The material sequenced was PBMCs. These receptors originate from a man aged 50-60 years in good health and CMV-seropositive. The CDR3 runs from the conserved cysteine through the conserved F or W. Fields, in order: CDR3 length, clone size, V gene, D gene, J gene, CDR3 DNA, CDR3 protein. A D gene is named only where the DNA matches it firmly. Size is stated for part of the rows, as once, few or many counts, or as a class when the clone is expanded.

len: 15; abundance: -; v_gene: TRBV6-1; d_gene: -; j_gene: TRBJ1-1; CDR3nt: TGTGCCAGCAGTGGAACACTCCTCCGAGGGACTGAAGCTTTCTTT; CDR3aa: CASSGTLLRGTEAFF
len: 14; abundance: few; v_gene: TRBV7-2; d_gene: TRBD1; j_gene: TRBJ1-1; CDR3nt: TGTGCCATCAAAAACAGGGGAGGGAACACTGAAGCTTTCTTT; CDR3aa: CAIKNRGGNTEAFF
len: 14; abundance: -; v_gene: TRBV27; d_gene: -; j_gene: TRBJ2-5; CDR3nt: TGTGCCAGCAGTACCAGGCCGATCCAAGAGACCCAGTACTTC; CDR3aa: CASSTRPIQETQYF
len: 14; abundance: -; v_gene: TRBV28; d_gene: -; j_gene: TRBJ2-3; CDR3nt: TGTGCCAGCAGTCCTGGGAGGAGCACAGATACGCAGTATTTT; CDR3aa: CASSPGRSTDTQYF
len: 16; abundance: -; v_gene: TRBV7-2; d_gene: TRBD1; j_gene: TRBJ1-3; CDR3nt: TGTGCCAGCAGCTGGACAGGGGGCCCCTCTGGAAACACCATATATTTT; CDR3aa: CASSWTGGPSGNTIYF
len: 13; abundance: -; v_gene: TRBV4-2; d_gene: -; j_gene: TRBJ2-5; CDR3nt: TGTGCCAGCAGCGACCAGCGGACCGCGCCCCAGTACTTC; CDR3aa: CASSDQRTAPQYF
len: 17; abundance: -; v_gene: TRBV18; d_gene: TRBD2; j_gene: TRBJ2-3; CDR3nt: TGTGCCAGCTCACCCGGCTCAGCGGGAAGGGTGACAGATACGCAGTATTTT; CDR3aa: CASSPGSAGRVTDTQYF
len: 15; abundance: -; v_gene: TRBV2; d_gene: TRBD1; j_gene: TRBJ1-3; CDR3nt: TGTGCCAGCAGTCCACAGGGGAGAACTGGAAACACCATATATTTT; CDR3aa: CASSPQGRTGNTIYF
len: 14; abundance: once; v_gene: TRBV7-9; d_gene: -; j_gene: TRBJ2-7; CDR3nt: TGTGCCAGCAGCTGGGTGACTAGACCATACGAGCAGTACTTC; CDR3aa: CASSWVTRPYEQYF
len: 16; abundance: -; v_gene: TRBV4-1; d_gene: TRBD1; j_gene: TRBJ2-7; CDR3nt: TGCGCCAGCAGCCAAGTCCCCGGGACAGGGGGCTACGAGCAGTACTTC; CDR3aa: CASSQVPGTGGYEQYF
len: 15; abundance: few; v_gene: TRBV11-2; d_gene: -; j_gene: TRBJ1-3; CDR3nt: TGTGCCAGCAGCCCAGGGCCGTCTCTGGGAAACACCATATATTTT; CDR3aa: CASSPGPSLGNTIYF
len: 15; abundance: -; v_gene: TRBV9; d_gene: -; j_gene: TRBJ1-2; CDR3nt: TGTGCCAGCAGCGTAGAGGATGGTGGAGCCTATGGCTACACCTTC; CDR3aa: CASSVEDGGAYGYTF
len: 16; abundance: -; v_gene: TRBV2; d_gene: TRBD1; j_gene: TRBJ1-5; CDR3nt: TGTGCCAGCAGTCTCCGGGACAGTTATAGCAATCAGCCCCAGCATTTT; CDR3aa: CASSLRDSYSNQPQHF
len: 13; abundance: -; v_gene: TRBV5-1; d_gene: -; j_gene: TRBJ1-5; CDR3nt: TGCGCCACCAGACATGAAGGCAATCAGCCCCAGCATTTT; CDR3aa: CATRHEGNQPQHF
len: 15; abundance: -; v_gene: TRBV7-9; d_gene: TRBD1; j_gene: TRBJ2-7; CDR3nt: TGTGCCAGCAGCTTAGGGCAGGGGGACGTTTACGAGCAGTACTTC; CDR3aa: CASSLGQGDVYEQYF
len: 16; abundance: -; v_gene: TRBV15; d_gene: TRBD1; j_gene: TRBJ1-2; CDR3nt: TGTGCCACCAGCGGATCTACGTCTGGGACAGCCTATGGCTACACCTTC; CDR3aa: CATSGSTSGTAYGYTF
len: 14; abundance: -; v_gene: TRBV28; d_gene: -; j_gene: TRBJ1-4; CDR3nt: TGTGCCAGCAGTTCGTTCGGTAGCGGTGAAAAACTGTTTTTT; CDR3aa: CASSSFGSGEKLFF
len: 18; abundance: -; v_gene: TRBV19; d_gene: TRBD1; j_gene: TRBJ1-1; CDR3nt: TGTGCCAGTAGTATATCGAGACAGGGTGCGCAGGGGAACACTGAAGCTTTCTTT; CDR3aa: CASSISRQGAQGNTEAFF
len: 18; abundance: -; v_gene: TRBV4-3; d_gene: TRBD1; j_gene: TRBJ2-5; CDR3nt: TGCGCCAGCAGCCAAGGAGAACTGGGACAGGGGGGTCAAGAGACCCAGTACTTC; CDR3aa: CASSQGELGQGGQETQYF
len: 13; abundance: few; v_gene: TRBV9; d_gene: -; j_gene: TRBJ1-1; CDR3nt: TGTGCCAGCAGTTCCAGGGGCTTAACTGAAGCTTTCTTT; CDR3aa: CASSSRGLTEAFF
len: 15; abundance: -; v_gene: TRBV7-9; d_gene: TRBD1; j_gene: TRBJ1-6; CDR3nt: TGTGCCAGCAGCTTAGGGACAGGGGGCGGTTCACCCCTCCACTTT; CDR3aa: CASSLGTGGGSPLHF
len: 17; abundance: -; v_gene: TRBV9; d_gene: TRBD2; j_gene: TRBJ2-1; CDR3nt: TGTGCCAGCAGCGTAGCGGGCCGGGGGGGCCTCCACAATGAGCAGTTCTTC; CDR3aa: CASSVAGRGGLHNEQFF
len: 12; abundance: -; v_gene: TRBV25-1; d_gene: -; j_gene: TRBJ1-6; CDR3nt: TGTGCCGCGGGCGGTTATAATTCACCCCTCCACTTT; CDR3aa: CAAGGYNSPLHF
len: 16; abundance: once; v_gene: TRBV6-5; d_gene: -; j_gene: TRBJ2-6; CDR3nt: TGTGCCAGCAGTTATTCTACAGGGTCTGGGGCCAACGTCCTGACTTTC; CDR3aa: CASSYSTGSGANVLTF
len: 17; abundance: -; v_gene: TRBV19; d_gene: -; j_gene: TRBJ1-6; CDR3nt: TGTGCCAGTAGTTTCACTTTAGGGGCCTCCTATAATTCACCCCTCCACTTT; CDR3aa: CASSFTLGASYNSPLHF
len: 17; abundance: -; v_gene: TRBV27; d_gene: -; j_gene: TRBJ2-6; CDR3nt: TGTGCCAGCAGTTTAAGTGGCTTTATCTCTGGGGCCAACGTCCTGACTTTC; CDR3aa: CASSLSGFISGANVLTF
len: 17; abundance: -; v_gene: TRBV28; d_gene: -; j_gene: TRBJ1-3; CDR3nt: TGTGCCAGCAGCGTCCTGGGCAGGGCAATCTCTGGAAACACCATATATTTT; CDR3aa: CASSVLGRAISGNTIYF
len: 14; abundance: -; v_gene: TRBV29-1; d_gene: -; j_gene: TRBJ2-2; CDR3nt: TGCAGCGTACGACACGGAAGGTGGACCGGGGAGCTGTTTTTT; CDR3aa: CSVRHGRWTGELFF
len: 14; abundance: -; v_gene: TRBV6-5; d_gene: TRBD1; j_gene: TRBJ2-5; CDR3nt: TGTGCCAGCAGCTCCGGGACAGAGCGAAGGACCCAGTACTTC; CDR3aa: CASSSGTERRTQYF
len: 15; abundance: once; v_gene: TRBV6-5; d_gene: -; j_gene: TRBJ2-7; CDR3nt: TGTGCCAGCAGTTCGCACCCTACCATGTCCCTCGAGCAGTACTTC; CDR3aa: CASSSHPTMSLEQYF
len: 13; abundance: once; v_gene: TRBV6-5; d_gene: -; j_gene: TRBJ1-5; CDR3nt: TGTGCCAGCAGTTACCGGAGAGATCAGCCCCAGCATTTT; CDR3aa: CASSYRRDQPQHF
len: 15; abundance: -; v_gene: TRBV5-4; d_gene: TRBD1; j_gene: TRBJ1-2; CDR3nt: TGTGCCAGCACAGGACAGGGGGCCGCTAACTATGGCTACACCTTC; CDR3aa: CASTGQGAANYGYTF
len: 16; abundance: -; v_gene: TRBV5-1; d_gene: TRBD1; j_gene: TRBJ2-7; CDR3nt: TGCGCCAGCAGCTTGGGCGGACAGGCTGCCTCCTACGAGCAGTACTTC; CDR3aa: CASSLGGQAASYEQYF
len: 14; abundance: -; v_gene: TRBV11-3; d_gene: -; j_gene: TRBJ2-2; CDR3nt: TGTGCCAGCAGTAAACGGTTGAACACCGGGGAGCTGTTTTTT; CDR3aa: CASSKRLNTGELFF
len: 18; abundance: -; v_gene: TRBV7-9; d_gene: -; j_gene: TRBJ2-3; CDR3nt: TGTGCCAGCAGCGACCCGTGGAATTTCGGGGAGAGCACAGATACGCAGTATTTT; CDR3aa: CASSDPWNFGESTDTQYF
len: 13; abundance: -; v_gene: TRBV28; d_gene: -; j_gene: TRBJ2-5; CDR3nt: TGTGCCAGCAGCGCTACTGGGGCGGAGACCCAGTACTTC; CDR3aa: CASSATGAETQYF
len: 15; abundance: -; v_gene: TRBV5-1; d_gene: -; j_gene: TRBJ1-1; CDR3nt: TGCGCCAGCAGCTTGGACGGGGGGATGAACACTGAAGCTTTCTTT; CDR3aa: CASSLDGGMNTEAFF
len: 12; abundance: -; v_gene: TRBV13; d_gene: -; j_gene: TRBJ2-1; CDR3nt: TGTGCCAGCAGCTTAGAAGCGAATGAGCAGTTCTTC; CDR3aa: CASSLEANEQFF
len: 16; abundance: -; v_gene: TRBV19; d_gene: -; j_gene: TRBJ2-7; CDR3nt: TGTGCCAGTAGTTACCAATATCCAGGGCGCCCACACGAGCAGTACTTC; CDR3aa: CASSYQYPGRPHEQYF
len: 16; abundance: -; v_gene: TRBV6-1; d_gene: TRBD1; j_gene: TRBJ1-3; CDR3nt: TGTGCCAGCAGTGAGGGACAGTCTTCGGGTGGAAACACCATATATTTT; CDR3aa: CASSEGQSSGGNTIYF
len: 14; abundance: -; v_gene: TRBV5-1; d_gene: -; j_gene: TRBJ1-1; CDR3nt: TGCGCCAGCAGCTTGGAGTACGGTAACACTGAAGCTTTCTTT; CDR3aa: CASSLEYGNTEAFF
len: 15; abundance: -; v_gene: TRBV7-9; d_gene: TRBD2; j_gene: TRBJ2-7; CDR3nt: TGTGCCAGCAGTTGGGGGGCGGGAGGGGCGTACGAGCAGTACTTC; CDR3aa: CASSWGAGGAYEQYF
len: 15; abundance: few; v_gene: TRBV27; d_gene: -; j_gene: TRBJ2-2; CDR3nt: TGTGCCAGCAGTTTGGGATCAGGGATCACCGGGGAGCTGTTTTTT; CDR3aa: CASSLGSGITGELFF
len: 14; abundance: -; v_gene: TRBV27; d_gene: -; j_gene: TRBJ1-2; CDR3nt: TGTGCCAGCAGTTTATCGGGAGGAGGCTCTGGCTACACCTTC; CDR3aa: CASSLSGGGSGYTF
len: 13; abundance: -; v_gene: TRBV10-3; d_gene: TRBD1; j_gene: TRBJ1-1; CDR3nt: TGTGCCATCAGTGGGGACAGGGCCAGTGAAGCTTTCTTT; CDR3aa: CAISGDRASEAFF
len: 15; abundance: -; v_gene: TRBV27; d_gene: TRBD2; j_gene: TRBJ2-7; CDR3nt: TGTGCCAGCAGCCACTCGGCTAGCGGGAGGGATGAGCAGTACTTC; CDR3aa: CASSHSASGRDEQYF
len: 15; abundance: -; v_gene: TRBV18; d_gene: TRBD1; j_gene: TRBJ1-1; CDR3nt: TGTGCCAGCTCACCGGGGACAGGGGGCAACACTGAAGCTTTCTTT; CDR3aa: CASSPGTGGNTEAFF
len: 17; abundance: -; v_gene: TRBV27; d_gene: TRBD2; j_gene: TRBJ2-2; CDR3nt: TGTGCCAGCAGTTTTACTAGCGGGAGCATCTGGACCGGGGAGCTGTTTTTT; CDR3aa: CASSFTSGSIWTGELFF
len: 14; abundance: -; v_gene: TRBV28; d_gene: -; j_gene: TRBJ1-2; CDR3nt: TGTGCCAGCAGTTTGGAGATGGGGGGGGTGGGCTACACCTTC; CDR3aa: CASSLEMGGVGYTF
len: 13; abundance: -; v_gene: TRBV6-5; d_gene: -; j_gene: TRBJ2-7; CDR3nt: TGTGCCAGCAGTCCCGACAGTTCCTACGAGCAGTACTTC; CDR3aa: CASSPDSSYEQYF
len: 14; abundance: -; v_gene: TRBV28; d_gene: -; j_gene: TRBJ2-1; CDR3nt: TGTGCCAGCAGTTTCGGCGGGCCATCGGATGAGCAGTTCTTC; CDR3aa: CASSFGGPSDEQFF
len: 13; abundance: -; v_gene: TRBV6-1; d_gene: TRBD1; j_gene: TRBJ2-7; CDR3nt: TGTGCCAGCAGTGGAGACAGGGGATATGGGCAGTACTTC; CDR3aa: CASSGDRGYGQYF
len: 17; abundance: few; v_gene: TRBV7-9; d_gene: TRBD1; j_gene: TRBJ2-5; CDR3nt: TGTGCCAGCAGCCAAAGTGGTCAGGGGGCTGTGGAAGAGACCCAGTACTTC; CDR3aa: CASSQSGQGAVEETQYF